A selection of T cell receptor beta chains follows, all from one sample in a study of CXCR3-negative and CXCR3-positive naive CD8 T cells. No DNA is given; TCRdb re-called the 5' RACE reads and lists each CDR3 protein once. Its table lists about 120,000 distinct CDR3 sequences. Sequenced sample: naive CXCR3+ CD8+ T cells from blood. The receptor set was obtained from a human donor in good health. Some clones in this sample may be carry-over from other donors' samples. The CDR3 runs from the conserved cysteine through the conserved F or W. Each record gives: V gene, J gene, CDR3 protein.

TRBV12-3/TRBV12-4	TRBJ1-1	CASSFPREGNTEAFF
TRBV15	TRBJ1-1	CATSRDSGREAFF
TRBV7-2	TRBJ2-3	CASSALAGGLTDTQYF
TRBV19	TRBJ1-5	CASSIVLSSNQPQHF
TRBV15	TRBJ2-5	CATSRGGTYNEQFF
TRBV7-3	TRBJ2-1	CASSLHGRLFSEQFF
TRBV7-9	TRBJ1-5	CASSLSVGPQHF
TRBV5-1	TRBJ2-2	CASEWGTNTGELFF
TRBV6-6	TRBJ1-1	CASSYYRSQNTEAFF
TRBV28	TRBJ2-5	CASSLGPGTETQYF
TRBV6-5	TRBJ1-1	CASRDAGMNTEAFF
TRBV13	TRBJ2-5	CASSEGWRGNQETQYF
TRBV7-2	TRBJ2-1	CASSPFEEQFF
TRBV12-3/TRBV12-4	TRBJ2-1	CASSDRRASSYNEQFF
TRBV29-1	TRBJ2-7	CSVVGGGRQGFYEQYF
TRBV7-6	TRBJ1-2	CASSLVFEGTGGPRDDGYTF
TRBV11-2	TRBJ1-1	CASTFNTGKTEAFF
TRBV7-2	TRBJ2-3	CASSTSRLGGDTQYF
TRBV5-1	TRBJ2-5	CASSLTSGTQETQYF
TRBV12-3/TRBV12-4	TRBJ2-7	CASSPTRSYEQYF
TRBV12-3/TRBV12-4	TRBJ2-2	CASSLRVRPQGRTGELFF
TRBV7-9	TRBJ2-7	CASSSPTNYEQYF
TRBV7-9	TRBJ2-3	CASSLAFGGSQYF
TRBV19	TRBJ2-5	CASSIDGTPTGETQYF
TRBV24-1	TRBJ1-5	CATSDPRKTGGLNQPQHF
TRBV14	TRBJ2-1	CASSASGSYNEQFF
TRBV30	TRBJ2-2	CAWDRGAGELFF
TRBV12-2	TRBJ2-7	CASRLVTTGTSGRQSYEQYF
TRBV12-3/TRBV12-4	TRBJ2-1	CASSFPGGSYNEQFF
TRBV6-5	TRBJ2-5	CASSRWQGQETQYF
TRBV6-5	TRBJ2-7	CASSYSSPTGWDYEQYF
TRBV5-6	TRBJ2-1	CASSPGVGYDEQFF
TRBV7-6	TRBJ2-1	CASSLGLAGGHNEQFF
TRBV29-1	TRBJ1-1	CSVEEQMNTEAFF
TRBV7-3	TRBJ2-3	CASSRTGLSTDTQYF
TRBV6-2/TRBV6-3	TRBJ1-5	CASRVGSGANQPQHF
TRBV29-1	TRBJ1-2	CSVPGTDGYTF
TRBV27	TRBJ2-3	CASSPRPLVADTQYF
TRBV28	TRBJ1-4	CASSYSSGLNEKLFF
TRBV7-9	TRBJ1-2	CASSLQGHYGYTF
TRBV7-9	TRBJ2-7	CASSLDMALYEQYF
TRBV7-2	TRBJ2-1	CASSLAGTSYEQFF
TRBV4-3	TRBJ2-7	CASSQLGTGQEEQYF
TRBV5-1	TRBJ2-5	CASSPQPVTGQETQYF
TRBV29-1	TRBJ1-1	CSVDRGLEAFF